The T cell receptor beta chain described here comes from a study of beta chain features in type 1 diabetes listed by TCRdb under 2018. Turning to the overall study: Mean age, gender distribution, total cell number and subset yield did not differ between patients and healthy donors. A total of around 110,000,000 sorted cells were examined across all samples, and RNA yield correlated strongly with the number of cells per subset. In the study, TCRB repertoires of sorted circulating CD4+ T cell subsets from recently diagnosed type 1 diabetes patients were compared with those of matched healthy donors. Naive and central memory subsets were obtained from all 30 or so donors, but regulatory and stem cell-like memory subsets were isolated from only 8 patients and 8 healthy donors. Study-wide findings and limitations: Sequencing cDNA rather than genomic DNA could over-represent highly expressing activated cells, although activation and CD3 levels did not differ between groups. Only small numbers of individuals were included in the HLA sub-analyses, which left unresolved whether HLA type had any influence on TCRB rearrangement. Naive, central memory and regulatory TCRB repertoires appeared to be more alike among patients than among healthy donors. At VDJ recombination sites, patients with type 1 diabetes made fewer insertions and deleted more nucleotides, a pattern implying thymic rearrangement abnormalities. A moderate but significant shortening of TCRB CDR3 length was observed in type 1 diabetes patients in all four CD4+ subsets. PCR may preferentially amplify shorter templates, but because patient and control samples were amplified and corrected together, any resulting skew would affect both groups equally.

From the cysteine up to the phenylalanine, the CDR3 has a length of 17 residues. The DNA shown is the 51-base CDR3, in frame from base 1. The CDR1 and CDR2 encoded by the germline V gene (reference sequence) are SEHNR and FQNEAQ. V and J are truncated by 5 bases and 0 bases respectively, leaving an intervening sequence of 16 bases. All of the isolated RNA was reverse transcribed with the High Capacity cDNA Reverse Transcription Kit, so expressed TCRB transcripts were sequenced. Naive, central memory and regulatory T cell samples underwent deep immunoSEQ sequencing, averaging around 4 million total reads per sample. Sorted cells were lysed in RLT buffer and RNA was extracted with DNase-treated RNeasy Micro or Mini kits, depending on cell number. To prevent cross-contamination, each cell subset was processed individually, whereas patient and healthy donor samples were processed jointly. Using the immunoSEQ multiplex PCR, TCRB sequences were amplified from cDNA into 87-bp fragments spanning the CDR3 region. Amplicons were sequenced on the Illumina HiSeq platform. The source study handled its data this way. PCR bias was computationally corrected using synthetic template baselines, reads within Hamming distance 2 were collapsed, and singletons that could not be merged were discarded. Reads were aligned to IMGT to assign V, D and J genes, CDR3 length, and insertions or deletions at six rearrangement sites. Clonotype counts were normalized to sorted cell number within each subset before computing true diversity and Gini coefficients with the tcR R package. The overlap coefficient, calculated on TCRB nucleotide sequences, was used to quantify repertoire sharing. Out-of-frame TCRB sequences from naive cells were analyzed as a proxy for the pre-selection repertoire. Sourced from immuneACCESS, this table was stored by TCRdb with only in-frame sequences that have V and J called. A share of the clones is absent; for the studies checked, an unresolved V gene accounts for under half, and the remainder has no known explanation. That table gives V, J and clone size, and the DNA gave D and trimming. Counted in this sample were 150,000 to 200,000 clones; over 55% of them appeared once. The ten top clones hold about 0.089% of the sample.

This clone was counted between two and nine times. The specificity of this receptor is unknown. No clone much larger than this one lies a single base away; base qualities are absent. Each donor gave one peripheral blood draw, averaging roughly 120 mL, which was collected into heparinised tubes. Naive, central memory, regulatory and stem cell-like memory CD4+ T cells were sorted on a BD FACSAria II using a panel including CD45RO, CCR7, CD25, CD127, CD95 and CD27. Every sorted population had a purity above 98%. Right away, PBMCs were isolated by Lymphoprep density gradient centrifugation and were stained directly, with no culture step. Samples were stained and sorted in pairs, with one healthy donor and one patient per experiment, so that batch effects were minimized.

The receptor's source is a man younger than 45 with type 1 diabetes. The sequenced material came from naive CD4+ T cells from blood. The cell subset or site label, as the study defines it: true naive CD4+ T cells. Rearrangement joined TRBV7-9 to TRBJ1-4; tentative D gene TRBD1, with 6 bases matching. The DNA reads TGTGCCAGCAGCCGAACACGGACAGATTCAACTAATGAAAAACTGTTTTTT. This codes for CASSRTRTDSTNEKLFF.